This TCR beta chain was obtained from a study of cytomegalovirus exposure and HLA in healthy donors (dated by TCRdb to about 2017). With respect to the entire study: An earlier analysis of approximately 640 of the donors reported approximately 300 Gb of sequence data and 120 million or so unique TCR beta sequences from roughly 180 million T cells. An early release covering just under 650 HLA-typed donors comprised roughly 300 gigabases of sequencing data and tens of millions of unique TCR sequences. Of the approximately 400 genotyped donors, over 80% were placed in the genetic ancestry cluster associated with self-reported Caucasian donors. The study aimed to test whether cataloging public T cell receptors could reveal signatures of past pathogen exposure. The T cell repertoires of 550 to 850 subjects were profiled by immunosequencing and related to cytomegalovirus serostatus. In addition to the first cohort of 666 subjects, a separate validation cohort of 130 or so different subjects was used. To predict cytomegalovirus infection status, the study brought together high-throughput TCR immunosequencing, statistical association of individual TCRs with disease status, and machine learning. To study patterns of TCR occurrence, a later analysis re-analyzed previously published TCR beta repertoires from 666 donors and added high-resolution HLA genotyping. The later analysis used no new phenotypic data to find candidate immune exposures, relying instead on TCR beta sequences and their occurrence across donors. An earlier analysis of some 600 of the donors applied high-throughput TCR beta sequencing to assess whether each TCR beta V gene segment acted as functional or pseudogenic. Donor age, sex, ethnicity and CMV serostatus were compiled together with the repertoire data. A later genetic analysis used genome-wide SNP genotypes for about 60% of the 666 donors, treating that subset as a discovery cohort. Every discovery cohort repertoire had been produced on one sequencing platform. Class I and class II HLA loci were covered by the typing at four-digit resolution. Typing coverage varied by locus: about 629-630 donors for A, B, C, DRB1 and DQB1; about 520 for DQA1; nearly 610 for DPA1; under 490 for DPB1. Roughly five DR-DQ haplotypes were handled as single units for association and clustering, since linkage in the cohort was strong. Among about 410 genotyped donors of the cohort, an average of around 240,000 unique TCR beta nucleotide sequences was sequenced per donor, of which about 18% were non-productive. Overall study outcomes, separate from this receptor: A further reported finding was that TCR beta sequences accurately predicted the HLA-A and HLA-B alleles for most subjects in the first cohort. The cohort was sequenced for TCR beta chains only, and without alpha or paired-chain data the features that could be detected were limited. Some IMGT-functional V segments, including TRBV6-2 and TRBV6-3, could not be distinguished by the 87-base-pair reads and were therefore excluded. Linkage disequilibrium might explain the correlated functional status among segregating V segments, but an unknown experimental factor could not be ruled out. Roughly uniform sequencing depth across donors was assumed in presence/absence analyses, although this assumption may not hold. An association between a missense DCLRE1C variant and V-gene and J-gene trimming of TCR beta chains was found in a later genetic analysis and replicated in an independent cohort. Most TCR sequences were observed very rarely across donors, whereas some public TCRs were present in many individuals. The authors suggested that the approach could potentially be generalized to other disease states and immunological phenotypes. Several of the top co-occurrence clusters appeared to be linked to parvovirus B19, influenza, CMV and Epstein-Barr virus, according to a later analysis. The only immune exposure information available for the cohort was CMV serostatus. Roughly 15 rarely observed V segments, including chromosome 9 orphons, were excluded from the earlier analysis of about 600 of the donors because counts were too low. Specific HLA alleles were associated with 15,000 to 20,000 TCR beta sequences at a false discovery rate of 0.05 in a later analysis. Assigning TCR associations to individual alleles was difficult when HLA alleles, especially DR and DQ, strongly co-occurred. A later analysis found that HLA-associated TCR beta chains were more clonally expanded and had lower generation probabilities than equally common non-associated chains. A later analysis found that most CMV-associated TCR beta chains appeared HLA-restricted, with HLA associations seemingly driven largely by CMV exposure. In the study, approximately 160 TCR beta chains were listed as associated with cytomegalovirus. Compared with the roughly 700-donor mean, donors in an Asian-associated ancestry cluster had fewer N-insertions in productive TCRs, according to a later genetic analysis. The classifier was reported to diagnose cytomegalovirus status with high specificity and sensitivity in both the original and validation cohorts. A few of the identified cytomegalovirus-associated TCR beta chains were confirmed in vitro to be specific for cytomegalovirus antigens. Because HLA typing was missing for some donors at each locus, association tests included only the typed subset. In an earlier analysis of about 600 of the donors, most TCR beta V segments appeared in productive rearrangements about 87% or about 30% of the time, broadly matching IMGT annotations. A later analysis found that TCR association rates varied across HLA loci, with DRB1 alleles showing the most associated TCRs and HLA-C alleles the fewest. The sequencing pipeline was judged likely to have produced a cluster of highly shared sequence variants as a technical artifact.

In total, just over 650 healthy bone marrow donors made up the cohort. At the time of sampling, all cohort members were nominally healthy, though unrecorded immune exposures were likely present. The donor was CMV seropositive and was included in the group of 250 to 350 seropositive cohort members. A peripheral blood sample was provided by each donor, and peripheral blood mononuclear cells were used for TCR beta sequencing. Genomic DNA extraction from the blood cell samples was performed with the Qiagen DNeasy Blood Extraction Kit. The germline V gene (reference sequence) supplies CDR1 MNHEY and CDR2 SMNVEV. Spanning cysteine to phenylalanine, the CDR3 consists of 16 amino acids. Kept here is only the CDR3 DNA, which spans 48 bases and is read in frame from base 1. V was cut back by 0 bases and J by 10 bases, leaving a gap of 19 bases between them. Libraries came from the immunoSEQ multiplex PCR assay. For the multiplex PCR, a mixture combining 60 forward primers for TCR Vbeta segments and 13 reverse primers for TCR Jbeta segments was used. A multiplex PCR assay on genomic DNA amplified the CDR3 region of rearranged TCR beta genes. The Illumina HiSeq System was used to sequence the amplified TCR beta libraries as 87-base-pair reads. The paper's processing steps were these. Across the 500 to 700 repertoires, a later analysis counted tens of millions of unique TCR beta chains, around 11 million of which were shared by at least two donors. A nearest-neighbor algorithm error-corrected the raw reads and collapsed the reads into unique sequences, merging closely related sequences to remove PCR and sequencing errors. Alignment of CDR3 sequences to IMGT reference sequences was used to assign V, D and J gene segments. Each retained sequence needed at least a six-nucleotide match to both a V gene segment and a J gene segment. Rearrangements were called productive when the CDR3 lacked stop codons and stayed in frame with V and J; all others were non-productive. CDR3 was defined by IMGT convention, running from the second conserved V-encoded cysteine to the conserved J-encoded phenylalanine. The earlier analysis of 500 to 600 of the donors excluded sequences that lacked an unambiguous match to a single V gene segment. In an earlier analysis of approximately 550 of the donors, V segments were called functional above 56.7% productive rearrangements and were called segregating when the between-donor standard deviation exceeded 5%. To diagnose cytomegalovirus status from the catalog of TCR beta chain sequences, a statistical classification framework was built. A later analysis assigned V and J genes by comparing TCR nucleotide sequences with IMGT/GENE-DB human TR gene sequences. In a later analysis, CDR3 sequences and most-parsimonious VDJ recombination scenarios were assigned using the TCRdist pipeline. In a later analysis, each TCR beta chain was defined by its CDR3 amino acid sequence together with its V-gene family, and reads lacking a unique V-gene family were excluded. In a later analysis, approximately 590 highly shared, low-generation-probability nucleotide sequences were removed to address suspected cross-contamination and a sequencing artifact. In a later analysis, a clonal expansion index was calculated for each public chain from normalized within-repertoire ranks of inferred template counts. Generation probabilities in a later analysis came from a VDJ recombination model fitted to out-of-frame rearrangements, and those results were checked against IGoR. In a later analysis, TCR-TCR, TCR-HLA and TCR-CMV co-occurrence was scored with hypergeometric tests, and a repertoire-size bias correction was applied to TCR pairs. False discovery rates were estimated in a later analysis by permuting HLA or CMV assignments 20 times. In a later analysis, co-occurring TCRs were grouped with DBSCAN, and TCRdist sequence similarity was added when clustering was performed within HLA-allele-positive subsets. Repertoires with fewer than 30,000 or more than 120,000 public chains, plus five repertoires with anomalous nucleotide sharing, were excluded from co-occurrence clustering. TCRdb stores this immuneACCESS table with in-frame sequences only. Part of the clones is absent; in the studies checked, under half of the shortfall reflects unresolved V genes, and no reason is known for the rest. V, J and clone size are taken as reported in that table, and D and trimming were inferred from the DNA itself. For this sample the table gives around 110,000 clones, of which around 67% were detected only once. The ten largest make up approximately 14% of the sample.

As for this clone: Which antigen it targets is not known. No base qualities exist here, and no much larger clone lies one base off it.

Rearrangement joined TRBV27 to TRBJ1-5; perhaps TRBD1 is the D gene, with 5 bases matching. Sequencing input: PBMCs. The clonotype comes from a woman aged 40 to 50 in good health and CMV-seropositive. For the CDR3, the sequence is CASSLSQGPLFHPQHF. The sequenced DNA is TGTGCCAGCAGTTTATCGCAGGGCCCCTTATTTCATCCCCAGCATTTT.